The entry that follows covers one TCR beta chain sequence. Its recognized antigen is unknown. No base-level quality is on record; no much larger clone is a single base apart. CDR1 and CDR2 (SGHDT, YYEEEE) derive from the germline V gene. From its cysteine to its phenylalanine, the CDR3 spans 15 amino acids. CDR3 DNA is the only sequence kept; it has 45 bases, read in frame from the first base. V loses 4 bases, J loses 9 bases, and the germline ends lie 20 bases apart. The sample's time point, from its label and the paper: cycle 1 day 1 (C1D1), immediately before nivolumab initiation. Relapse after autologous stem cell transplantation had occurred in all trial patients, and cohorts A, B and C were distinguished by prior brentuximab vedotin exposure. The trial cohort was composed of 56 patients with relapsed/refractory classical Hodgkin lymphoma, for whom complete response, partial response or progressive disease was recorded as best overall response. Single-agent nivolumab was administered to trial patients in the multi-cohort phase II CheckMate 205 trial. Best overall response was determined by an independent review committee according to the 2007 International Working Group response criteria. Trial PBMCs were obtained immediately prior to nivolumab initiation (C1D1) and on therapy at cycle 2 day 1 and cycle 4 day 1. After peripheral blood was drawn into 8 mL Vacutainer Cell Preparation Tubes, PBMCs were isolated by centrifugation and then cryopreserved.

The data were obtained in a study of PD-1 blockade in classical Hodgkin lymphoma (dated by TCRdb to the early 2020s). Study-level background: Nivolumab dosing was 3 mg/kg intravenously every 2 weeks, continuing until either disease progression or unacceptable toxicity. A peripheral blood immune signature of response to PD-1 blockade in classical Hodgkin lymphoma was defined using TCR beta sequencing and CyTOF. Points the paper makes about the study in general: A significant rise by C4D1 was seen in CD4+ but not CD8+ TCR diversity (p=0.0027 vs p=0.16), with the rise being most apparent in complete responders (p=0.02). Baseline TCR diversity was reported to be lower in newly diagnosed patients than in healthy donors and to be lower still in relapsed/refractory patients. The study was limited to a single clinical trial cohort, and causes of repertoire differences, possibly disease activity or prior therapy, remained undefined. Patients starting nivolumab less than 1 year after ASCT had lower diversity and were excluded from later analyses to avoid confounding by immune reconstitution. Trial patients achieving complete response had baseline diversity similar to newly diagnosed patients, whereas partial responders and progressors had significantly lower diversity.

Genomic DNA was isolated using the Qiagen DNeasy kit from unsorted PBMCs as well as from negatively selected CD4+ and CD8+ fractions. TCR beta CDR3 regions were subjected to amplification by immunoSEQ multiplex PCR with primers that anneal to V and J segments. A synthetic immune receptor repertoire was used to minimize amplification bias, and remaining bias was computationally removed after sequencing. The authors' analysis ran thus. Repertoire diversity was quantified as the Shannon entropy index using custom Python scripts. The unsorted, CD4+ and CD8+ repertoires were each analyzed separately, with the exception of combined analyses, where CD4+ and CD8+ sequences were merged in silico. Clonal expansion was defined as at least a 2-fold frequency increase after treatment relative to C1D1, with a pseudocount of 0.5 for undetected baseline clones. Clones with 0 or 1 copy at C1D1 were classified as singleton clones, and clones with 2 or more copies were classified as non-singleton clones. Clones expanded in unsorted samples were annotated as CD4+, CD8+ or unknown by matching protein sequences in sorted samples from the same patient. Diversity changes from C1D1 to C4D1 were tested in paired samples using Wilcoxon tests. TCRdb obtained this table from immuneACCESS and retained in-frame rearrangements with V and J assigned. These tables miss some clones; where compared with another copy, unresolved V genes account for less than half of the shortfall, and the remainder is unexplained. D and trimming were read from the DNA, whereas the V and J calls and clone size are those reported in that table. The table for this sample lists 11,000 to 15,000 clones; around 83% of them were counted only once. The top ten hold 4.6% of the sample.

This clonotype was sampled from a human donor with classical Hodgkin lymphoma. The specimen was peripheral blood mononuclear cells (PBMCs), collected at baseline. The chain links TRBV5-6 with TRBJ2-1, with TRBD1 as a weak D call on 8 bases. The CDR3 corresponds to CASSPGQGGVGEQFF. The DNA reads as follows: TGTGCCAGCAGCCCCGGACAGGGAGGGGTTGGTGAGCAGTTCTTC.